The entry that follows covers one T cell receptor beta chain sequence. Germline V CDR1 and CDR2: LGHDT, YNNKEL (reference sequence). V was pared by 0 bases and J by 5 bases, with 9 bases of the junction left unmatched. The CDR3 is 16 amino acids. The data derive from a study of blood T cell repertoires in COVID-19. Profiled with immunoSEQ multiplex PCR; TCRdb holds only in-frame clones, not every one. The sample contains approximately 120,000 clones, approximately 85% of which appear only once. Sequencing used peripheral blood. This clonotype was sampled from a human donor in a cohort sampled during active COVID-19. The chain links TRBV3-1 (or the pseudogene TRBV3-2) to TRBJ2-7; the match to TRBD1 covers 8 bases. The CDR3 sequence is CASSQDQDRAWDEQYF. The DNA for the CDR3 is TGTGCCAGCAGCCAAGATCAGGACAGGGCTTGGGACGAGCAGTACTTC.